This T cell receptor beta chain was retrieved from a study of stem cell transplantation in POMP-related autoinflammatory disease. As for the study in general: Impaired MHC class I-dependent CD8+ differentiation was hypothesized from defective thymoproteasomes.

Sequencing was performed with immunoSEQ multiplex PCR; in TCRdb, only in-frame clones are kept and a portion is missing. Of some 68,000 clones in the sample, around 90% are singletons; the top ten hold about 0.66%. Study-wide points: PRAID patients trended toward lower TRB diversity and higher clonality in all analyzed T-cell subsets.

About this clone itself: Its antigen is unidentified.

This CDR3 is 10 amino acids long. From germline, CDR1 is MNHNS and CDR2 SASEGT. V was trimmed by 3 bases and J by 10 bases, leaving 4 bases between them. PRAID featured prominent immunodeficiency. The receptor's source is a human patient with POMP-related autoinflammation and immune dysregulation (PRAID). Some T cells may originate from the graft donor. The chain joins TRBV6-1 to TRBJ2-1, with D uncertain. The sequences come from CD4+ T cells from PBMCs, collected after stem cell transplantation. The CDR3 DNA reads TGTGCCAGCAGTGAGGAAGAGCAGTTCTTC. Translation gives CASSEEEQFF.